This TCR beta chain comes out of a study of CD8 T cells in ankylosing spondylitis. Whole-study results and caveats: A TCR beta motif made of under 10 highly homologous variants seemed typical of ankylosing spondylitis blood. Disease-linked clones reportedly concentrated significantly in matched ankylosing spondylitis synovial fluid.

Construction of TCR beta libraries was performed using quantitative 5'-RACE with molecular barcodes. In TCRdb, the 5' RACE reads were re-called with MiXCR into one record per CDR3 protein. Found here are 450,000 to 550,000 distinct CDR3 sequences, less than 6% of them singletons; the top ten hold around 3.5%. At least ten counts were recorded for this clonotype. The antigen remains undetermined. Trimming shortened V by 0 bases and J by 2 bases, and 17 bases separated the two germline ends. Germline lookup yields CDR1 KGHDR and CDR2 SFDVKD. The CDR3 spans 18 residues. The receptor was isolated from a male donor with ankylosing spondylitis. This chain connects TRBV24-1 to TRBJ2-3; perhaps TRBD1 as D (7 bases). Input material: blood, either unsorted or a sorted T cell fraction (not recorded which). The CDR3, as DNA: TGTGCCACCAGTGATTTGCCTACGCGGGACAGATACACAGATACGCAGTATTTT. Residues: CATSDLPTRDRYTDTQYF.